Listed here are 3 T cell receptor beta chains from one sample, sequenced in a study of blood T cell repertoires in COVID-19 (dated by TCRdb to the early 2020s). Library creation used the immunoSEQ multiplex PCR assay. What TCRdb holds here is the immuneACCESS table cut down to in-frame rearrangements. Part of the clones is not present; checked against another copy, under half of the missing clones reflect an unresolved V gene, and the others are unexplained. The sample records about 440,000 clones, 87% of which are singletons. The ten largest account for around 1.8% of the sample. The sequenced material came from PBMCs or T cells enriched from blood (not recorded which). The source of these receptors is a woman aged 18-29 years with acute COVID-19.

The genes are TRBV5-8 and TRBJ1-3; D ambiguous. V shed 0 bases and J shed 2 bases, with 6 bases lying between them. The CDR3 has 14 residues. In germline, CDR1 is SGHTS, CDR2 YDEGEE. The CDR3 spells CASSLVSAGNTIYF. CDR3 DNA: TGTGCCAGCAGCTTGGTTTCGGCTGGAAACACCATATATTTT. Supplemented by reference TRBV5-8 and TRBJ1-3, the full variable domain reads EAGVTQSPTHLIKTRGQQATLRCSPISGHTSVYWYQQALGLGLQFLLWYDEGEERNRGNFPPRFSGRQFPNYSSELNVNALELEDSALYLCASSLVSAGNTIYFGEGSWLTVV.

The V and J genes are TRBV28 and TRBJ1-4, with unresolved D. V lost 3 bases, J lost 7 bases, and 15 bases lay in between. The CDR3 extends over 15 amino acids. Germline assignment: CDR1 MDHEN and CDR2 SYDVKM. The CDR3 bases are TGTGCCAGCAGTTTGATGTCAGGCTTGTTTGAAAAACTGTTTTTT. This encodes CASSLMSGLFEKLFF.

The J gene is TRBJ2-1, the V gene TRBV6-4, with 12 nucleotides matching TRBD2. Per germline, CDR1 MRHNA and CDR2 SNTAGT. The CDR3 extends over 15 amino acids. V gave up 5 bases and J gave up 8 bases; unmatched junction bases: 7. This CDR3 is CASSWTSGMIYEQFF. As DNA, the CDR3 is TGTGCCAGCAGTTGGACTAGCGGGATGATATATGAGCAGTTCTTC.